A single T cell receptor beta chain is shown here with its context. Its antigen is still unknown. This entry is derived from a study of CD8+ T cells in alopecia areata. Study information: Once tofacitinib had been taken for 6 to 18 months, 6 months off drug followed. Study results and caveats: The study found TCR sharing across patients less clear than in mice, possibly for HLA reasons. A single nonresponder leaves the baseline CD8+ expansion link to response uncertain.

Extracted RNA was reverse transcribed into cDNA, the sequencing template. TCRdb keeps only in-frame clones here, not all; method: immunoSEQ multiplex PCR. The data hold roughly 100,000 clones, with 50% to 75% observed a single time. Trimming removed 5 bases at V and 5 bases at J, with 13 bases between. The length of the CDR3 is 15 residues. Germline V gene sequence: CDR1 PRHDT, CDR2 FYEKMQ (reference sequence). Stated treatment: oral pan-JAK inhibitor, 5-10 mg twice daily. This material consisted of CD8+ T cells sorted from blood, taken at week 4, from a patient treated with tofacitinib. This chain uses TRBV13 with TRBJ2-6, with a possible D match to TRBD2 (6 bases). The source is a human donor with alopecia areata. In DNA, the CDR3 is TGTGCCAGCAGCGCAACGGGGGACTGGGCCAACGTCCTGACTTTC. Its protein product is CASSATGDWANVLTF. Full variable domain (outside the CDR3, taken from reference TRBV13 and TRBJ2-6): AAGVIQSPRHLIKEKRETATLKCYPIPRHDTVYWYQQGPGQDPQFLISFYEKMQSDKGSIPDRFSAQQFSDYHSELNMSSLELGDSALYFCASSATGDWANVLTFGAGSRLTVL.